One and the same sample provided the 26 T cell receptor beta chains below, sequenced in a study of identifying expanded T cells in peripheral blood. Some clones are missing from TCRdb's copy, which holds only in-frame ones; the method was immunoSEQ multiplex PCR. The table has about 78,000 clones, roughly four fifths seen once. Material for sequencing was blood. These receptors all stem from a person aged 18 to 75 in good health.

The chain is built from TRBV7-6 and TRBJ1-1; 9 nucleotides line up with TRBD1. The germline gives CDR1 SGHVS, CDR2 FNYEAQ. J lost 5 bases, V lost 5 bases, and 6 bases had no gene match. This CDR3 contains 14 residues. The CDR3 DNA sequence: TGTGCCAGCAGCGCGGGACAGGGTTGGACTGAAGCTTTCTTT. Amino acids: CASSAGQGWTEAFF.

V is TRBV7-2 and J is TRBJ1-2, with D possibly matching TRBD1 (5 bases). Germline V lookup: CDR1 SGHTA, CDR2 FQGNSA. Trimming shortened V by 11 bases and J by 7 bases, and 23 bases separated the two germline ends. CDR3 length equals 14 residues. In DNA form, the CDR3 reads TGTGCCGGTACCGGCAGGGCGTCGCAGAGTGGCTACACCTTC. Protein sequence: CAGTGRASQSGYTF. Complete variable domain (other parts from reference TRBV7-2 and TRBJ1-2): GAGVSQSPSNKVTEKGKDVELRCDPISGHTALYWYRQSLGQGLEFLIYFQGNSAPDKSGLPSDRFSAERTGGSVSTLTIQRTQQEDSAVYLCAGTGRASQSGYTFGSGTRLTVV.

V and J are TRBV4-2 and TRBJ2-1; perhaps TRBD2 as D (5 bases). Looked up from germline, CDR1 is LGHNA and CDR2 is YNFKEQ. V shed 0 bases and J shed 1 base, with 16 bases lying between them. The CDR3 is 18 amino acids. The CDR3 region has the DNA TGTGCCAGCAGCCAAGATGAACCTTGGGAGAGGTCCTACAATGAGCAGTTCTTC. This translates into CASSQDEPWERSYNEQFF.

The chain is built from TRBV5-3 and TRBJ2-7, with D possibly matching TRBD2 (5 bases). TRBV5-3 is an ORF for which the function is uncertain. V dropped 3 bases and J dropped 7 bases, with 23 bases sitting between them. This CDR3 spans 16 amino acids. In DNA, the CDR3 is TGTGCCAGAAGCTCCACTAGACTATACCCTACGGTGGAGCAGTACTTC. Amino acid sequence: CARSSTRLYPTVEQYF.

The CDR3 nucleotides are TGTGCCAGTTTAGGAAGAGGGGCCCCTGAGCAGTTCTTC. Amino acids: CASLGRGAPEQFF. V gene TRBV6-6 combines with J gene TRBJ2-1; D assignment may be TRBD1 or TRBD2 (5 bases each). V was cut by 9 bases and J by 9 bases, with 18 bases left in between. Germline CDR1 reads MNHNY; CDR2 reads SVGAGI (reference sequence). This CDR3 spans 13 amino acids.

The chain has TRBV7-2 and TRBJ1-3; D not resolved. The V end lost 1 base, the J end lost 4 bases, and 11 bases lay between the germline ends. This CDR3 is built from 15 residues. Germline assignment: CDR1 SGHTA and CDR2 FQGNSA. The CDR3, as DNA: TGTGCCAGCAGCTTAGACGACCCGGGGGGAAACACCATATATTTT. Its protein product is CASSLDDPGGNTIYF.

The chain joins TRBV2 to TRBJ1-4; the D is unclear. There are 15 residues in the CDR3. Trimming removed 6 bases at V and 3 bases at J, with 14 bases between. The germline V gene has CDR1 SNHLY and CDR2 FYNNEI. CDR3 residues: CASSGLLTANEKLFF. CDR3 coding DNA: TGTGCCAGCAGCGGGTTACTGACGGCTAATGAAAAACTGTTTTTT.

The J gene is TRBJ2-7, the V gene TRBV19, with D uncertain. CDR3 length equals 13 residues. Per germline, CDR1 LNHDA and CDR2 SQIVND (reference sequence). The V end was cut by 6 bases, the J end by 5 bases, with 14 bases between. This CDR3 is CASSLDPPHEQYF. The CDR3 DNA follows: TGTGCCAGTAGCTTGGATCCCCCCCACGAGCAGTACTTC.

The DNA for the CDR3 is TGTGCCAGCAGCCGTAGCGGGGACTCCTACAATGAGCAGTTCTTC. It yields the protein CASSRSGDSYNEQFF. This chain uses TRBV14 with TRBJ2-1; 8 bases line up with TRBD2. CDR1 and CDR2 from the germline V gene are SGHDN and FVKESK. The V and J ends lost 4 bases and 0 bases, in that order; junction bases with no gene match: 2. This CDR3 is built from 15 residues.

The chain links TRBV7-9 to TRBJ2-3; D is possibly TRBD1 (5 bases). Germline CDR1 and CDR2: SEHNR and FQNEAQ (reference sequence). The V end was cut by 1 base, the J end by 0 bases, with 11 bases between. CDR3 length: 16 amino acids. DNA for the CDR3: TGTGCCAGCAGCTTAGGGACAAGCCTAAGCACAGATACGCAGTATTTT. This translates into CASSLGTSLSTDTQYF.

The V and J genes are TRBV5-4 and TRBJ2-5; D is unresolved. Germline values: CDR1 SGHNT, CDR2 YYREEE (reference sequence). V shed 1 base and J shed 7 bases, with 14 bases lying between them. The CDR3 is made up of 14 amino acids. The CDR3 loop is CASSLRLVEGTQYF. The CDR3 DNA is TGTGCCAGCAGCTTGAGACTGGTCGAAGGGACCCAGTACTTC.

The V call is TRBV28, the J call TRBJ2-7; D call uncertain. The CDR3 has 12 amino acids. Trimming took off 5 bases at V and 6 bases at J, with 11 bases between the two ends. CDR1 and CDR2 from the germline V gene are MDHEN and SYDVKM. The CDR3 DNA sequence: TGTGCCAGCAGTCCACCCTCCCCCGAGCAGTACTTC. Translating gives CASSPPSPEQYF.

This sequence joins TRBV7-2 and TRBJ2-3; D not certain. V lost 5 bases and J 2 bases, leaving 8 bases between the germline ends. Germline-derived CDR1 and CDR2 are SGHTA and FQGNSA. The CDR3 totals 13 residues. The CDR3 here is CASSLTYTDTQYF. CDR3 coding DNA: TGTGCCAGCAGCCTAACCTACACAGATACGCAGTATTTT.

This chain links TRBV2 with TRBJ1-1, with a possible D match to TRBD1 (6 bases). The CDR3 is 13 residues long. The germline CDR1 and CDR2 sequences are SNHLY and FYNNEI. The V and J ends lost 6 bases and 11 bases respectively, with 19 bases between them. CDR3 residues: CASRETFTGLAFF. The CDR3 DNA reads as TGTGCCAGCAGAGAAACCTTTACAGGGTTGGCTTTCTTT.

In DNA, the CDR3 is TGCAGCGTTGAAGGCCGGGGTCAGGGGATTTACGAGCAGTACTTC. Its protein product is CSVEGRGQGIYEQYF. This chain connects TRBV29-1 to TRBJ2-7; the D gene is possibly TRBD1 (6 bases). In germline, CDR1 is SQVTM, CDR2 ANQGSEA. This CDR3 is 15 amino acids long. V lost 1 base, J lost 4 bases, and 17 bases lay in between.

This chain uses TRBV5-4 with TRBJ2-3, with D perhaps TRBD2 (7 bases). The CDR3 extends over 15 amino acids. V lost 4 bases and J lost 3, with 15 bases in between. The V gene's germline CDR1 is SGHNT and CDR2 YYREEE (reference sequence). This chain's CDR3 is CASSLGRGLTDTQYF. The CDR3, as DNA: TGTGCCAGCAGCCTGGGGCGGGGGCTGACAGATACGCAGTATTTT. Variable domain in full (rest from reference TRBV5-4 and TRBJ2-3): ETGVTQSPTHLIKTRGQQVTLRCSSQSGHNTVSWYQQALGQGPQFIFQYYREEENGRGNFPPRFSGLQFPNYSSELNVNALELDDSALYLCASSLGRGLTDTQYFGPGTRLTVL.

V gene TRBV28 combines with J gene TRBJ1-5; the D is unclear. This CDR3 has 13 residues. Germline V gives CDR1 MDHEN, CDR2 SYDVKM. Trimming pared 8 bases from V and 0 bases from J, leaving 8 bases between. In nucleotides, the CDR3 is TGTGCCAGCGGCCCGTATAGCAATCAGCCCCAGCATTTT. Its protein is CASGPYSNQPQHF.

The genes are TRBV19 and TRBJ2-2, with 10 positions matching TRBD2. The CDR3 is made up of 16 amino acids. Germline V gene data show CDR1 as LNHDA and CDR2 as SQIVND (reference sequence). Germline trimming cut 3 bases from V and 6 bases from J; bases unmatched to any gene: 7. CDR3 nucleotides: TGTGCCAGTAGTATTGGGCTAGCGGGAGTCCCCGGGGAGCTGTTTTTT. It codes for CASSIGLAGVPGELFF.

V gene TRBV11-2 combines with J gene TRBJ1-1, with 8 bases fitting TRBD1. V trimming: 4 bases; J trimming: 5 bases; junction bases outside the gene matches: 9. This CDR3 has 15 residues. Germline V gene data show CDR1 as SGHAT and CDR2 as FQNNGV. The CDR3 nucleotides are TGTGCCAGCAGCTCAAATACAGGGGGAGGAACTGAAGCTTTCTTT. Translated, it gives CASSSNTGGGTEAFF.

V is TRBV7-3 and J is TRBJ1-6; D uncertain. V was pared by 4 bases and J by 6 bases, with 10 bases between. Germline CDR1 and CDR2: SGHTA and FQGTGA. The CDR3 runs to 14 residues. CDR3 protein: CASSSSGVNSPLHF. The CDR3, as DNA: TGTGCCAGCAGCTCCTCAGGCGTTAATTCACCCCTCCACTTT.

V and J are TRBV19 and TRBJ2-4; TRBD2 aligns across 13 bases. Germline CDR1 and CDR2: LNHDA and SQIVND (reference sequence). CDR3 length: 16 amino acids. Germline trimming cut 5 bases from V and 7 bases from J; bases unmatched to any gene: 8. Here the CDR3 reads CASSPPLAGGPNIQYF. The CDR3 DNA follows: TGTGCCAGTAGTCCCCCACTAGCGGGAGGGCCGAACATTCAGTACTTC.

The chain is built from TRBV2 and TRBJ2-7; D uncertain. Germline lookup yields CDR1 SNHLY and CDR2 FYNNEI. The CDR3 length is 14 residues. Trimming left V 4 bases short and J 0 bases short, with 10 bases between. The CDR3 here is CASSVDLYSYEQYF. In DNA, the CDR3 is TGTGCCAGCAGTGTGGACCTTTACTCCTACGAGCAGTACTTC. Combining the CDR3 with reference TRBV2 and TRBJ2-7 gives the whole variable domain EPEVTQTPSHQVTQMGQEVILRCVPISNHLYFYWYRQILGQKVEFLVSFYNNEISEKSEIFDDQFSVERPDGSNFTLKIRSTKLEDSAMYFCASSVDLYSYEQYFGPGTRLTVT.

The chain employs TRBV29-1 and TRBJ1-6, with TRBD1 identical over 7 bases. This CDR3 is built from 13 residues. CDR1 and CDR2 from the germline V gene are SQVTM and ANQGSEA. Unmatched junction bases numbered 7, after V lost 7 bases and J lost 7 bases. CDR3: CSAGQERNSPLHF. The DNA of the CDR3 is TGCAGCGCTGGACAGGAGCGGAATTCACCCCTCCACTTT.

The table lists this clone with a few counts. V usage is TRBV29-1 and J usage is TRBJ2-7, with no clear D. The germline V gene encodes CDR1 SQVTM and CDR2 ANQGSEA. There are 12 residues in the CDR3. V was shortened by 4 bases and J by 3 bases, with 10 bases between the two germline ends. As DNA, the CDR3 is TGCAGCGTTGCTCTTTCTTTCTACGAGCAGTACTTC. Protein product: CSVALSFYEQYF.

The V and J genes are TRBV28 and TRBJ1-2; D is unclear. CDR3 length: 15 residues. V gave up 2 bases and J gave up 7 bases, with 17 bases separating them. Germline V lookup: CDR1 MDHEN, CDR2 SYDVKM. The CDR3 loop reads CASSLSPRADAGYTF. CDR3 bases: TGTGCCAGCAGTTTAAGTCCTCGGGCGGACGCTGGCTACACCTTC.

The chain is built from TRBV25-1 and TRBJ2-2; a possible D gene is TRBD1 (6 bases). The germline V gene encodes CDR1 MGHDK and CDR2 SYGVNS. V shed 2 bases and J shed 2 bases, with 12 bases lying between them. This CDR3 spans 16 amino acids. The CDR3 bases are TGTGCCAGCAGTGAAACCGGGACAACCAACACCGGGGAGCTGTTTTTT. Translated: CASSETGTTNTGELFF.